These 31 T cell receptor beta chains were all obtained from the same sample, sequenced in a study of shared clonotypes between healthy human individuals. Libraries were prepared by immunoSEQ multiplex PCR; TCRdb keeps only in-frame clonotypes and omits some of them. This table has roughly 640,000 clones, around 72% appearing once. Sequencing input: memory CD4+ T cells sorted from blood. Subset given: CD45RA-negative fraction. The receptors were gathered from a woman younger than 45 in good health.

The chain is built from TRBV27 and TRBJ2-5; TRBD1 agrees at 11 bases. The V gene's germline CDR1 is MNHEY and CDR2 SMNVEV (reference sequence). V shed 8 bases and J 4 bases; nucleotides not matched to a gene: 9. The CDR3 contains 15 residues. CDR3 region: CASARDRGRLETQYF. CDR3 nucleotide sequence: TGTGCCAGCGCGCGGGACAGGGGGAGGTTAGAGACCCAGTACTTC.

V and J are TRBV29-1 and TRBJ1-2; D is uncertain. CDR3 length: 12 amino acids. Germline CDR1 is SQVTM and CDR2 is ANQGSEA. Trimming left V 3 bases short and J 8 bases short, with 13 bases between. Here the CDR3 reads CSVEFYRTGYTF. CDR3 nucleotide sequence: TGCAGCGTTGAGTTTTACCGGACCGGCTACACCTTC.

The rearrangement joins TRBV6-1 to TRBJ1-1; D is undetermined. The CDR3 runs to 14 residues. The germline CDR1 and CDR2 sequences are MNHNS and SASEGT. V was clipped by 3 bases and J by 1 base, with 9 bases between them. The CDR3 DNA reads TGTGCCAGCAGTGACGGCAGGCCGAACACTGAAGCTTTCTTT. Protein product: CASSDGRPNTEAFF.

This chain connects TRBV28 to TRBJ1-1, with a possible D match to TRBD1 (5 bases). V was trimmed by 11 bases and J by 2 bases, leaving 18 bases between them. This CDR3 has 14 residues. CDR1 and CDR2 (germline): MDHEN, SYDVKM. This CDR3 is CAGGTGTVNTEAFF. CDR3 in DNA: TGTGCCGGGGGGACCGGGACCGTAAACACTGAAGCTTTCTTT.

The chain employs TRBV5-6 and TRBJ1-4; 9 nucleotides line up with TRBD1. The CDR3 is 15 residues long. The V gene end was trimmed by 5 bases and the J gene end by 8 bases; junction bases not matched to a gene: 10. The germline V gene has CDR1 SGHDT and CDR2 YYEEEE. This CDR3 reads CASSHQDRGGEKLFF. The CDR3 DNA reads TGTGCCAGCAGTCATCAGGACAGGGGAGGAGAAAAACTGTTTTTT. Drawing the rest from reference TRBV5-6 and TRBJ1-4, the complete variable domain is DAGVTQSPTHLIKTRGQQVTLRCSPKSGHDTVSWYQQALGQGPQFIFQYYEEEERQRGNFPDRFSGHQFPNYSSELNVNALLLGDSALYLCASSHQDRGGEKLFFGSGTQLSVL.

The chain is built from TRBV28 and TRBJ1-1; D unresolved. CDR1 is MDHEN and CDR2 is SYDVKM in the germline V gene. V was cut by 4 bases and J by 11 bases, with 14 bases left in between. CDR3 length equals 12 residues. CDR3 sequence reads: CASSSLPVRAFF. CDR3 DNA sequence: TGTGCCAGCAGTTCGCTACCCGTCAGGGCTTTCTTT.

The sample holds one count of this clone. The chain links TRBV5-1 to TRBJ1-2; D call uncertain. Trimming left V 3 bases short and J 8 bases short, with 14 bases between. The CDR3 has 13 residues. Germline-derived CDR1 and CDR2 are SGHRS and YFSETQ. CDR3 coding DNA: TGCGCCAGCAGCTCTAGTTGGGGTGAAGGCTACACCTTC. Translation gives CASSSSWGEGYTF.

This clone was seen a single time. The chain couples TRBV6-6 to TRBJ1-4; D gene uncertain. Germline CDR1 is MNHNY and CDR2 is SVGAGI (reference sequence). This CDR3 region has 11 residues. V was clipped by 6 bases and J by 7 bases, with 6 bases between them. The CDR3 sequence is CASRAREKLFF. CDR3 nucleotide sequence: TGTGCCAGCAGGGCCCGTGAAAAACTGTTTTTT.

This rearrangement joins TRBV5-1 to TRBJ2-1; a possible D gene is TRBD2 (6 bases). The length of the CDR3 is 18 residues. The germline V gene encodes CDR1 SGHRS and CDR2 YFSETQ. V shed 0 bases and J shed 2 bases, with 18 bases lying between them. CDR3 sequence reads: CASSLGGLASSTYNEQFF. CDR3 coding DNA: TGCGCCAGCAGCTTGGGAGGTCTAGCGTCTAGCACCTACAATGAGCAGTTCTTC. Drawing the rest from reference TRBV5-1 and TRBJ2-1, the complete variable domain is KAGVTQTPRYLIKTRGQQVTLSCSPISGHRSVSWYQQTPGQGLQFLFEYFSETQRNKGNFPGRFSGRQFSNSRSEMNVSTLELGDSALYLCASSLGGLASSTYNEQFFGPGTRLTVL.

The chain employs TRBV5-4 and TRBJ2-6; 7 bases fit TRBD2. In germline, CDR1 is SGHNT, CDR2 YYREEE (reference sequence). Losses at the gene ends were 1 base for V and 0 bases for J; bases not matched to a gene: 10. The CDR3 sequence is 19 residues long. CDR3 sequence: CASSLREGLLRSGANVLTF. The DNA for the CDR3 is TGTGCCAGCAGCTTGAGGGAGGGATTGCTCCGCTCTGGGGCCAACGTCCTGACTTTC. Filled out from reference TRBV5-4 and TRBJ2-6, the complete variable domain reads ETGVTQSPTHLIKTRGQQVTLRCSSQSGHNTVSWYQQALGQGPQFIFQYYREEENGRGNFPPRFSGLQFPNYSSELNVNALELDDSALYLCASSLREGLLRSGANVLTFGAGSRLTVL.

The genes are TRBV28 and TRBJ2-2; tentatively, D is TRBD2 (5 bases). The V gene lost 6 bases and the J gene lost 0 bases, with 14 bases spanning the gap. The CDR3 has 16 amino acids. CDR1 and CDR2 (germline): MDHEN, SYDVKM. The CDR3 sequence: CASRPMDGTNTGELFF. In DNA form, the CDR3 reads TGTGCCAGCAGACCCATGGACGGGACGAACACCGGGGAGCTGTTTTTT.

This sequence joins TRBV15 and TRBJ2-5; no definite D call. The CDR3 length is 15 residues. Germline CDR1 reads LNHNV; CDR2 reads YYDKDF (reference sequence). With 0 bases removed from V and 4 bases from J, the gap between germline ends came to 12 bases. For the CDR3, the DNA is TGTGCCACCAGCAGAGATCCGGCCTGGGGAGAGACCCAGTACTTC. As protein: CATSRDPAWGETQYF.

The rearrangement uses TRBV2 and TRBJ2-3; D is tentatively TRBD1 or TRBD2 (6 bases each). Trimming stripped 4 bases from V and 1 base from J, with 18 bases between. Germline assignment: CDR1 SNHLY and CDR2 FYNNEI. The CDR3 sequence is 17 residues long. In DNA, the CDR3 is TGTGCCAGCAGTGCGGAACAGGGACTGACGGGCACAGATACGCAGTATTTT. It is translated as CASSAEQGLTGTDTQYF.

This clone was picked up one time. The same CDR3 arises from other DNA sequences in this sample as well. V usage is TRBV6-1 and J usage is TRBJ2-7, with 9 bases lining up with TRBD1. CDR3 length: 14 residues. V lost 6 bases and J lost 4; bases outside the gene matches: 7. CDR1 is MNHNS and CDR2 is SASEGT in the germline V gene. The CDR3 sequence: CASRTGTGSYEQYF. CDR3 DNA: TGTGCCAGCAGAACCGGGACAGGGAGTTACGAGCAGTACTTC.

The chain is built from TRBV6-5 and TRBJ2-7, with D uncertain. This CDR3 spans 13 amino acids. Germline V gene data show CDR1 as MNHEY and CDR2 as SVGAGI. V was cut by 2 bases and J by 0 bases, with 5 bases left in between. CDR3 in DNA: TGTGCCAGCAGTTACGACGGCTCCTACGAGCAGTACTTC. Residues: CASSYDGSYEQYF.

This chain connects TRBV5-1 to TRBJ1-3; D is possibly TRBD1 (5 bases). Deletions cut 5 bases from V and 0 bases from J, with 12 bases between. Germline V gene sequence: CDR1 SGHRS, CDR2 YFSETQ. The CDR3 is 15 amino acids. As DNA, the CDR3 is TGCGCCAGCAGGACGACAGCGATCTCTGGAAACACCATATATTTT. Residues: CASRTTAISGNTIYF.

For the CDR3, the DNA is TGTGCCAGCAGTCTTGGACAGGGGAGAATAACAGATACGCAGTATTTT. Protein product: CASSLGQGRITDTQYF. The rearrangement joins TRBV27 to TRBJ2-3, with 9 nucleotides matching TRBD1. The CDR3 spans 16 residues. Unmatched junction bases numbered 9, after V lost 5 bases and J lost 3 bases. Germline CDR1 MNHEY, CDR2 SMNVEV (reference sequence).

The chain couples TRBV28 to TRBJ2-5; a possible D gene is TRBD1 (6 bases). Germline V gives CDR1 MDHEN, CDR2 SYDVKM. The CDR3 runs 14 residues. V shed 5 bases and J shed 2 bases, with 12 bases lying between them. CDR3: CASSGAGVQETQYF. The CDR3, as DNA: TGTGCCAGCAGTGGAGCAGGGGTGCAAGAGACCCAGTACTTC.

Here the CDR3 DNA reads TGTGCCAGAAGGACAGGGGACCAAGAGACCCAGTACTTC. Translation: CARRTGDQETQYF. V and J are TRBV5-3 and TRBJ2-5; 8 bases fit TRBD1. TRBV5-3 is an ORF; its function is uncertain. The CDR3 covers 13 residues. V trimming: 5 bases; J trimming: 0 bases; junction bases outside the gene matches: 0.

About this clone itself: Other DNA sequences within the sample encode an identical CDR3. Written as DNA, the CDR3 is TGTGCCAGCAGTTTCGACAGCATGAACACTGAAGCTTTCTTT. It specifies CASSFDSMNTEAFF. This sequence joins TRBV5-4 and TRBJ1-1; the D gene is possibly TRBD1 (5 bases). The V gene's germline CDR1 is SGHNT and CDR2 YYREEE (reference sequence). The CDR3 is 14 residues long. V lost 5 bases and J lost 0, with 11 bases in between.

This chain connects TRBV14 to TRBJ2-5, with 9 positions matching TRBD2. Germline CDR1 and CDR2: SGHDN and FVKESK. Losses at the gene ends were 3 bases for V and 5 bases for J; bases not matched to a gene: 7. This CDR3 is 15 amino acids long. DNA for the CDR3: TGTGCCAGCAGCCAGTTAGCGGGAGTATTGGAGACCCAGTACTTC. It is translated as CASSQLAGVLETQYF.

The rearrangement joins TRBV13 to TRBJ1-2; D gene uncertain. The CDR3 contains 14 residues. The germline V gene encodes CDR1 PRHDT and CDR2 FYEKMQ (reference sequence). The V gene lost 2 bases and the J gene lost 8 bases, with 15 bases spanning the gap. CDR3 DNA sequence: TGTGCCAGCAGCTTACGCAGGCCAATCAGAGGCTACACCTTC. Its translation: CASSLRRPIRGYTF.

The chain recombines TRBV10-3 with TRBJ1-1; perhaps TRBD1 as D (6 bases). The V end lost 6 bases, the J end lost 1 base, and 12 bases lay between the germline ends. In germline, CDR1 is ENHRY, CDR2 SYGVKD. CDR3 length: 14 residues. DNA of the CDR3: TGTGCCATCAGCCGGGAGGGGGGGAACACTGAAGCTTTCTTT. This gives the protein CAISREGGNTEAFF.

This clone is a singleton in its sample. This rearrangement joins TRBV28 to TRBJ1-2, with D perhaps matching TRBD1 (5 bases). This CDR3 has 13 residues. Germline CDR1 reads MDHEN; CDR2 reads SYDVKM. Trimming took 6 bases from V and 4 from J, leaving 12 bases between them. CDR3 DNA: TGTGCCAGCAGCCGACAGCCCTCCTATGGCTACACCTTC. Its protein is CASSRQPSYGYTF.

The chain recombines TRBV7-9 with TRBJ2-7; tentatively, D is TRBD2 (5 bases). Germline V CDR1 and CDR2: SEHNR, FQNEAQ (reference sequence). The CDR3 sequence is 17 residues long. Trimming cost V 0 bases and J 3 bases, with 18 bases left between them. The DNA of the CDR3 is TGTGCCAGCAGCTTAGCGCAAATCGGGATCATCCTCTACGAGCAGTACTTC. Protein sequence: CASSLAQIGIILYEQYF.

The CDR3, as DNA: TGTGCCAGCTCACCCGACAGGGCTAATGAAAAACTGTTTTTT. Translating it yields CASSPDRANEKLFF. The chain links TRBV18 to TRBJ1-4; 7 positions match TRBD1. This CDR3 has 14 amino acids. The junction had 1 base not matched to a gene; V was cut back by 3 bases and J by 3 bases. Germline values: CDR1 KGHSH, CDR2 LQKENI. Looking up the rest from reference TRBV18 and TRBJ1-4 gives the full variable domain: NAGVMQNPRHLVRRRGQEARLRCSPMKGHSHVYWYRQLPEEGLKFMVYLQKENIIDESGMPKERFSAEFPKEGPSILRIQQVVRGDSAAYFCASSPDRANEKLFFGSGTQLSVL.

The J gene is TRBJ2-7, the V gene TRBV2; maybe TRBD1 (5 bases). V lost 8 bases and J lost 3, with 11 bases in between. The CDR3 covers 12 residues. Germline values: CDR1 SNHLY, CDR2 FYNNEI. The CDR3 DNA sequence: TGTGCCAGCCAGACAGATATCTACGAGCAGTACTTC. Its protein product is CASQTDIYEQYF.

The genes are TRBV5-6 and TRBJ2-4, with TRBD2 identical over 8 bases. Germline assignment: CDR1 SGHDT and CDR2 YYEEEE. With V trimmed by 0 bases and J by 3 bases, 8 bases remained unmatched. CDR3 length equals 17 residues. The CDR3 DNA reads TGTGCCAGCAGCTTGGGACTAGCGATCGAAAACAAAAACATTCAGTACTTC. Translating it yields CASSLGLAIENKNIQYF.

This clone was seen many times. The conserved final phenylalanine or tryptophan is absent from the CDR3, which likely points to a read error. The chain recombines TRBV28 with TRBJ1-5, with TRBD1 identical over 11 bases. Germline CDR1 reads MDHEN; CDR2 reads SYDVKM. CDR3 size: 17 residues. The V and J ends lost 4 bases and 5 bases, in that order; junction bases with no gene match: 10. For the CDR3, the DNA is TGTGCCAGCAGTTCGGGACAGGGGGTCGGGCGCGATCAGCCCCAGCATTCT. Translated: CASSSGQGVGRDQPQHS.

The chain carries TRBV27 and TRBJ2-1, with D possibly TRBD1 on 6 matching bases. Trimming left V 5 bases short and J 9 bases short, with 14 bases between. CDR3 length: 13 residues. Germline values: CDR1 MNHEY, CDR2 SMNVEV (reference sequence). CDR3 region: CASSLTGTPEQFF. CDR3 coding DNA: TGTGCCAGCAGTCTGACAGGCACCCCTGAGCAGTTCTTC.

The genes are TRBV28 and TRBJ2-1; 11 bases fit TRBD2. The germline gives CDR1 MDHEN, CDR2 SYDVKM. V shed 0 bases, J shed 5 bases, and the junction held 6 bases outside the gene matches. The length of the CDR3 is 17 residues. This CDR3 is CASSLWGGLAENNEQFF. CDR3 nucleotide sequence: TGTGCCAGCAGTTTATGGGGGGGACTAGCGGAGAACAATGAGCAGTTCTTC.